This T cell receptor (beta chain) was sequenced in a study of T cells in Graves' hyperthyroidism and ophthalmopathy. Points from the study as a whole: Peripheral blood also featured most of the thyroid clonotypes expanded above 0.001. Ophthalmopathy and stable hyperthyroidism were separated by a 13 V-J model.

The investigators amplified TCR beta CDR3 regions from RNA transcripts. Using the HTBI primer set, a first-round RT-PCR was run on the TCR CDR3. Each CDR3 protein is one row after TCRdb ran MiXCR on the multiplex PCR reads. Found here are 500,000 to 550,000 distinct CDR3 sequences, just under 20% of them singletons; the top ten hold over 45%. Details on this clonotype: Its target is unknown.

The sequence derives from a man aged 40-49 years with Graves' ophthalmopathy. Specimen: blood.

CDR3 sequence reads: CASSEFREKGYNEQFF. The CDR3 nucleotides are TGTGCCAGCAGTGAATTCAGGGAGAAGGGCTACAATGAGCAGTTCTTC. The V call is TRBV25-1, the J call TRBJ2-1; D possibly uses TRBD1 or TRBD2 (5 bases each). V gave up 1 base and J gave up 3 bases, with 13 bases separating them. The CDR3 is 16 amino acids. CDR1 MGHDK and CDR2 SYGVNS come from the germline V gene.